Below, 13 T cell receptor beta chains from the same sample are listed, as sequenced in a study of blood T cell repertoires in COVID-19. The repertoire was sequenced with immunoSEQ multiplex PCR; TCRdb's copy has only in-frame clones and lacks some. The sample has about 240,000 clones; 86% are singletons. Material for sequencing was peripheral blood. These receptors came from a man of 80 years or more with acute or convalescent COVID-19.

This clone has more than one count but fewer than ten. V usage is TRBV6-5 and J usage is TRBJ2-3; tentatively, D is TRBD2 (6 bases). Germline V gives CDR1 MNHEY, CDR2 SVGAGI. Trimming cost V 8 bases and J 6 bases, with 12 bases left between them. The CDR3 spans 12 residues. The CDR3 DNA follows: TGTGCCAGCGGGGGGAACGGGGATACGCAGTATTTT. This gives the protein CASGGNGDTQYF.

This clone was counted once. The V call is TRBV19, the J call TRBJ2-7, with D unresolved. V was trimmed by 3 bases and J by 0 bases, leaving 9 bases between them. Looked up from germline, CDR1 is LNHDA and CDR2 is SQIVND (reference sequence). This CDR3 is built from 14 residues. CDR3 DNA: TGTGCCAGTAGTATCCAGGCGACCTCCTACGAGCAGTACTTC. Translating gives CASSIQATSYEQYF.

The chain is built from TRBV3-1 (or the pseudogene TRBV3-2) and TRBJ1-5, with 7 bases aligning to TRBD1. Trimming took 1 base from V and 6 from J; bases not matched to a gene: 3. This CDR3 comprises 14 residues. CDR1 LGHDT and CDR2 YNNKEL come from the germline V gene (reference sequence). CDR3 sequence: CASSQAAGGQPQHF. In nucleotides, the CDR3 is TGTGCCAGCAGCCAAGCGGCAGGGGGTCAGCCCCAGCATTTT.

CDR3 region: CASSLEGEAREKLFF. CDR3 DNA sequence: TGCGCCAGCAGCTTGGAAGGGGAGGCTCGGGAAAAACTGTTTTTT. This sequence joins TRBV5-1 and TRBJ1-4; D is possibly TRBD1 (5 bases). Trimming took off 0 bases at V and 8 bases at J, with 14 bases between the two ends. The germline CDR1 and CDR2 sequences are SGHRS and YFSETQ. CDR3 size: 15 residues.

The rearrangement links TRBV7-9 to TRBJ2-3; a possible D gene is TRBD1 (6 bases). Trimming pared 1 base from V and 3 bases from J, leaving 8 bases between. This CDR3 region has 14 residues. Germline V CDR1 and CDR2: SEHNR, FQNEAQ (reference sequence). This CDR3 reads CASSLEQGTDTQYF. The CDR3 nucleotides are TGTGCCAGCAGCTTAGAGCAGGGGACAGATACGCAGTATTTT.

The chain has TRBV3-1 (or the pseudogene TRBV3-2) and TRBJ2-7; maybe TRBD1 (6 bases). Germline V CDR1 and CDR2: LGHDT, YNNKEL (reference sequence). The CDR3 extends over 15 amino acids. Deletions cut 1 base from V and 0 bases from J, with 10 bases between. CDR3 DNA: TGTGCCAGCAGCCAAGTTTTGGACAGCTCCTACGAGCAGTACTTC. This translates into CASSQVLDSSYEQYF.

This clone has a handful of counts. The chain combines TRBV19 with TRBJ2-5; maybe TRBD2 (5 bases). The CDR3 is 15 residues long. CDR1 and CDR2 (germline): LNHDA, SQIVND (reference sequence). V lost 1 base and J lost 1, with 10 bases in between. In nucleotides, the CDR3 is TGTGCCAGTAGTATAGGCTTAGCGAGCCAAGAGACCCAGTACTTC. The encoded protein is CASSIGLASQETQYF.

V gene TRBV13 combines with J gene TRBJ2-1, with D possibly being TRBD1 (5 bases). CDR3 length: 15 residues. Germline CDR1 reads PRHDT; CDR2 reads FYEKMQ (reference sequence). Trimming took off 3 bases at V and 6 bases at J, with 15 bases between the two ends. CDR3 sequence reads: CASSFSILQGNEQFF. CDR3 DNA sequence: TGTGCCAGCAGCTTTAGCATCCTCCAGGGCAATGAGCAGTTCTTC.

This clone occurred a few times. The chain couples TRBV19 to TRBJ1-2, with a possible D match to TRBD1 (5 bases). The V gene lost 2 bases and the J gene lost 1 base, with 14 bases spanning the gap. Germline loops: CDR1 LNHDA, CDR2 SQIVND (reference sequence). This CDR3 is built from 16 residues. CDR3 residues: CASSIQGAGLNYGYTF. CDR3 DNA sequence: TGTGCCAGTAGTATACAGGGAGCGGGCCTTAACTATGGCTACACCTTC.

CDR3 coding DNA: TGTGCCAGCACCCCGCCAGGGCCGAACTATGGCTACACCTTC. Protein product: CASTPPGPNYGYTF. J is TRBJ1-2 and V is TRBV28, with a weak D call TRBD1 (5 bases). Germline assignment: CDR1 MDHEN and CDR2 SYDVKM. With 7 bases removed from V and 2 bases from J, the gap between germline ends came to 14 bases. The CDR3 totals 14 residues.

The genes are TRBV24-1 and TRBJ2-1; the match to TRBD1 covers 10 bases. With V trimmed by 3 bases and J by 2 bases, 3 bases remained unmatched. This CDR3 region has 16 residues. The germline gives CDR1 KGHDR, CDR2 SFDVKD. The CDR3 DNA follows: TGTGCCACCAGTGATCGACAGGGGGCTACCTACAATGAGCAGTTCTTC. Translation gives CATSDRQGATYNEQFF.

The chain has TRBV18 and TRBJ1-2, with TRBD1 matching over 7 bases. This CDR3 is 12 amino acids long. From germline, CDR1 is KGHSH and CDR2 LQKENI. V shed 6 bases, J shed 4 bases, and the junction held 2 bases outside the gene matches. The CDR3 sequence is CASSRTGYGYTF. In nucleotides, the CDR3 is TGTGCCAGCTCTCGGACAGGCTATGGCTACACCTTC.

The rearrangement joins TRBV24-1 to TRBJ2-1, with 14 bases matching TRBD2. This CDR3 comprises 17 residues. The V gene's germline CDR1 is KGHDR and CDR2 SFDVKD. The V and J ends lost 4 bases and 2 bases, in that order; junction bases with no gene match: 3. In nucleotides, the CDR3 is TGTGCCACCAGTGACTTGGGACTAGCGGGAGCCTACAATGAGCAGTTCTTC. Its protein product is CATSDLGLAGAYNEQFF.